Shown below are 27 T cell receptor beta chains from a single sample sequenced in a study of blood T cell repertoires in COVID-19. The repertoire was sequenced with immunoSEQ multiplex PCR; TCRdb's copy has only in-frame clones and lacks some. The sample carries 90,000 or so clones, 89% recorded once. Sequencing input: peripheral blood. These receptor sequences come from a woman in her seventies with acute or convalescent COVID-19.

This clone was found once. The CDR3 sequence: CASSVTGTSGYTF. DNA of the CDR3: TGTGCCAGCAGTGTTACGGGGACATCCGGCTACACCTTC. The V call is TRBV12-3 or TRBV12-4, the J call TRBJ1-2; D is possibly TRBD1 (6 bases). The CDR3 contains 13 residues. Trimming cost V 5 bases and J 8 bases, with 15 bases left between them.

This clone was seen a handful of times. The chain employs TRBV6-5 and TRBJ1-1, with 10 bases fitting TRBD1. Germline V lookup: CDR1 MNHEY, CDR2 SVGAGI. V dropped 7 bases and J dropped 8; count of bases not matched to a gene: 10. The CDR3 spans 14 residues. As DNA, the CDR3 is TGTGCCAGCACCCGGGACAGGGGAGTGGGGGAAGCTTTCTTT. Translated, it gives CASTRDRGVGEAFF.

This chain connects TRBV30 to TRBJ2-7, with TRBD2 as a possible D gene (7 bases). V was clipped by 0 bases and J by 4 bases, with 13 bases between them. Germline V CDR1 and CDR2: GTSNPN, SVGIG (reference sequence). The CDR3 loop spans 14 amino acids. The CDR3: CAWSVGGGGYEQYF. DNA for the CDR3: TGTGCCTGGAGTGTCGGCGGGGGCGGATACGAGCAGTACTTC.

This clone was picked up one time. The CDR3 bases are TGTGCCAGCAGCTTGGGGACTAGCGGGCAAGAGACCCAGTACTTC. This encodes CASSLGTSGQETQYF. The chain joins TRBV7-9 to TRBJ2-5; 12 positions agree with TRBD2. The CDR3 runs to 15 residues. Trimming took 3 bases from V and 2 from J; bases not matched to a gene: 1. From germline, CDR1 is SEHNR and CDR2 FQNEAQ (reference sequence).

The chain recombines TRBV7-8 with TRBJ2-5; TRBD1 matches at 9 bases. Germline V gives CDR1 SGHVS, CDR2 FQNEAQ. The CDR3 consists of 18 residues. V dropped 6 bases and J dropped 1; count of bases not matched to a gene: 15. Here the CDR3 reads CASSWDRVGPPFQETQYF. The CDR3 DNA reads as TGTGCCAGCAGTTGGGACAGGGTAGGGCCCCCGTTCCAAGAGACCCAGTACTTC.

The chain combines TRBV28 with TRBJ2-2; 9 bases line up with TRBD1. The CDR3 runs 15 residues. Germline V gives CDR1 MDHEN, CDR2 SYDVKM. Germline trimming cut 6 bases from V and 6 bases from J; bases unmatched to any gene: 8. As DNA, the CDR3 is TGTGCCAGCAGCCCTAGGACAGGGGAGCCCGGGGAGCTGTTTTTT. Its protein product is CASSPRTGEPGELFF.

The chain has TRBV5-5 and TRBJ2-3; no definite D call. CDR1 is SGHKS, CDR2 YYEKEE, per germline (reference sequence). V was shortened by 3 bases and J by 2 bases, with 7 bases between the two germline ends. The CDR3 has 13 residues. CDR3 DNA sequence: TGTGCCAGCAGCTCCTCCCCCACAGATACGCAGTATTTT. Amino acid sequence: CASSSSPTDTQYF.

The rearrangement uses TRBV6-4 and TRBJ1-5; D remains ambiguous. The CDR3 spans 15 residues. The germline V gene has CDR1 MRHNA and CDR2 SNTAGT. The V and J ends lost 0 bases and 3 bases respectively, with 9 bases between them. The CDR3 region is CASSDSTPDNQPQHF. The CDR3 DNA follows: TGTGCCAGCAGTGACTCAACACCCGACAATCAGCCCCAGCATTTT.

The chain links TRBV11-3 to TRBJ2-3; maybe TRBD2 (6 bases). The germline V and J ends were trimmed by 4 bases and 2 bases, with 13 bases remaining between them. There are 15 residues in the CDR3. The V gene's germline CDR1 is SGHNT and CDR2 YENEEA. CDR3: CASSSGLTHTDTQYF. The CDR3 region has the DNA TGTGCCAGCAGCTCAGGACTAACCCACACAGATACGCAGTATTTT.

This clone was recorded once. The chain combines TRBV18 with TRBJ2-1, with 12 nucleotides matching TRBD2. The germline gives CDR1 KGHSH, CDR2 LQKENI. V lost 8 bases to trimming and J lost 8 bases; unmatched junction nucleotides: 4. CDR3 length equals 13 residues. DNA for the CDR3: TGTGCCAGCCGGACTAGCGGGATCGATGAGCAGTTCTTC. Protein: CASRTSGIDEQFF.

This chain links TRBV30 with TRBJ2-1; TRBD2 matches 13 bases. The CDR3 length is 14 residues. Germline CDR1 and CDR2: GTSNPN and SVGIG (reference sequence). V was pared by 5 bases and J by 4 bases, with 2 bases of the junction left unmatched. CDR3 in amino acids: CAWGTSGAYNEQFF. Here the CDR3 DNA reads TGTGCCTGGGGGACTAGCGGGGCATACAATGAGCAGTTCTTC. The full variable domain, in which reference TRBV30 and TRBJ2-1 provide the parts outside the CDR3, is SQTIHQWPATLVQPVGSPLSLECTVEGTSNPNLYWYRQAAGRGLQLLFYSVGIGQISSEVPQNLSASRPQDRQFILSSKKLLLSDSGFYLCAWGTSGAYNEQFFGPGTRLTVL.

Only one count was recorded for this clone. This sequence joins TRBV6-5 and TRBJ1-5, with D possibly being TRBD1 (5 bases). Germline V gene lookup returns CDR1 MNHEY and CDR2 SVGAGI. The CDR3 contains 15 residues. V was cut by 6 bases and J by 3 bases, with 15 bases left in between. The CDR3 region is CASSRGAGFNQPQHF. The DNA of the CDR3 is TGTGCCAGCAGCCGTGGGGCAGGGTTCAATCAGCCCCAGCATTTT.

The chain uses TRBV3-1 (or the pseudogene TRBV3-2) and TRBJ2-6; 10 nucleotides line up with TRBD1. The V gene's germline CDR1 is LGHDT and CDR2 YNNKEL (reference sequence). CDR3 length: 17 amino acids. V trimming: 4 bases; J trimming: 0 bases; junction bases outside the gene matches: 3. CDR3 region: CASSRDRGPSGANVLTF. DNA of the CDR3: TGTGCCAGCAGCCGGGACAGGGGACCCTCTGGGGCCAACGTCCTGACTTTC.

This clone was recorded once. CDR3 sequence reads: CASRSATGSARNEQFF. As DNA, the CDR3 is TGTGCCAGTAGATCAGCGACAGGGTCTGCCCGAAATGAGCAGTTCTTC. The genes are TRBV19 and TRBJ2-1; the match to TRBD1 covers 7 bases. Per germline, CDR1 LNHDA and CDR2 SQIVND (reference sequence). The CDR3 contains 16 residues. V dropped 6 bases and J dropped 7; count of bases not matched to a gene: 15.

The V gene is TRBV6-2 or TRBV6-3, the J gene TRBJ2-7; no definite D call. Per germline, CDR1 MNHEY and CDR2 SVGEGT. The CDR3 runs to 13 residues. V was clipped by 2 bases and J by 3 bases, with 8 bases between them. CDR3 sequence: CASSYGRNYEQYV. Written as DNA, the CDR3 is TGTGCCAGCAGTTACGGCAGGAACTACGAGCAGTACGTC.

This chain connects TRBV20-1 to TRBJ1-1; the match to TRBD1 covers 8 bases. The junction had 8 bases not matched to a gene; V was cut back by 3 bases and J by 2 bases. This CDR3 is built from 15 residues. CDR1 is DFQATT and CDR2 is SNEGSKA in the germline V gene (reference sequence). As DNA, the CDR3 is TGCAGTGCTAGTGCCCGACAGGGGATAAACACTGAAGCTTTCTTT. Translating gives CSASARQGINTEAFF.

The rearrangement links TRBV19 to TRBJ2-4; 7 nucleotides line up with TRBD1. The CDR3 has 14 amino acids. The germline gives CDR1 LNHDA, CDR2 SQIVND (reference sequence). The trim removed 4 bases at V and 1 base at J, leaving 1 base unmatched. CDR3 in DNA: TGTGCCAGTAGTACGACAGGGGCCAAAAACATTCAGTACTTC. Its translation: CASSTTGAKNIQYF. Full variable domain (missing parts from reference TRBV19 and TRBJ2-4): DGGITQSPKYLFRKEGQNVTLSCEQNLNHDAMYWYRQDPGQGLRLIYYSQIVNDFQKGDIAEGYSVSREKKESFPLTVTSAQKNPTAFYLCASSTTGAKNIQYFGAGTRLSVL.

V usage is TRBV7-2 and J usage is TRBJ2-7; 7 bases fit TRBD1. The CDR3 has 15 amino acids. With 5 bases clipped from V and 5 bases from J, the junction kept 12 bases outside the gene matches. Germline V gives CDR1 SGHTA, CDR2 FQGNSA. For the CDR3, the DNA is TGTGCCAGCAGCCGGGGACAGCTAACAGCCGACGAGCAGTACTTC. Protein sequence: CASSRGQLTADEQYF.

The chain employs TRBV7-2 and TRBJ2-7, with 9 bases identical to TRBD2. V gave up 4 bases and J gave up 7 bases; unmatched junction bases: 8. Germline lookup yields CDR1 SGHTA and CDR2 FQGNSA. CDR3 length equals 14 residues. The CDR3 sequence: CASSYSGRLGEQYF. CDR3 sequence (DNA): TGTGCCAGCAGCTATAGCGGGAGATTAGGGGAGCAGTACTTC.

The chain links TRBV19 to TRBJ1-6; TRBD1 matches at 9 bases. This CDR3 is built from 14 residues. The germline CDR1 and CDR2 sequences are LNHDA and SQIVND (reference sequence). With 4 bases clipped from V and 11 bases from J, the junction kept 6 bases outside the gene matches. The CDR3 DNA reads TGTGCCAGTAGTACCGACAGGGGGTTAACACCCCTCCACTTT. Residues: CASSTDRGLTPLHF.

The rearrangement links TRBV7-8 to TRBJ1-1, with TRBD1 matching over 7 bases. V shed 6 bases, J shed 0 bases, and the junction held 10 bases outside the gene matches. This CDR3 comprises 16 residues. CDR1 is SGHVS, CDR2 FQNEAQ, per germline. CDR3 coding DNA: TGTGCCAGCAGATCCGACAGGGTACGCATGAACACTGAAGCTTTCTTT. It specifies CASRSDRVRMNTEAFF.

This clone appeared a single time. V and J are TRBV18 and TRBJ1-5; 7 nucleotides agree with TRBD1. The CDR3 loop spans 13 amino acids. V shed 4 bases, J shed 4 bases, and the junction held 1 base outside the gene matches. Germline values: CDR1 KGHSH, CDR2 LQKENI. The CDR3 sequence: CASSRQGNQPQHF. Here the CDR3 DNA reads TGTGCCAGCTCACGACAGGGTAATCAGCCCCAGCATTTT.

This chain joins TRBV28 and TRBJ1-3, with D tentatively TRBD1 (6 bases). Germline V gene lookup returns CDR1 MDHEN and CDR2 SYDVKM. V was trimmed by 5 bases and J by 0 bases, leaving 17 bases between them. The CDR3 sequence is 17 residues long. This chain's CDR3 is CASSPVGGASSGNTIYF. The CDR3 DNA reads as TGTGCCAGCAGTCCCGTTGGGGGGGCCAGCTCTGGAAACACCATATATTTT.

This chain links TRBV28 with TRBJ2-6; a possible D gene is TRBD1 (6 bases). CDR1 is MDHEN and CDR2 is SYDVKM in the germline V gene. Trimming left V 1 base short and J 3 bases short, with 19 bases between. CDR3 size: 19 residues. The CDR3 protein is CASSLSGGGQGGGANVLTF. In DNA, the CDR3 is TGTGCCAGCAGTTTATCTGGTGGGGGCCAGGGCGGTGGGGCCAACGTCCTGACTTTC.

V usage is TRBV5-6 and J usage is TRBJ2-3; 10 bases align to TRBD2. CDR1 is SGHDT and CDR2 is YYEEEE in the germline V gene. J was trimmed by 6 bases and V by 3 bases; bases with no gene match: 7. This CDR3 spans 15 amino acids. CDR3 sequence reads: CASSSSAGGGDTQYF. The CDR3 bases are TGTGCCAGCAGCTCTTCAGCGGGGGGGGGCGATACGCAGTATTTT.

This chain connects TRBV19 to TRBJ2-3; D uncertain. Trimming shortened V by 7 bases and J by 2 bases, and 16 bases separated the two germline ends. This CDR3 has 15 amino acids. Germline V CDR1 and CDR2: LNHDA, SQIVND (reference sequence). CDR3 sequence reads: CASTRTSLPTDTQYF. For the CDR3, the DNA is TGTGCCAGTACTAGAACGTCCCTGCCCACAGATACGCAGTATTTT. Combining the CDR3 with reference TRBV19 and TRBJ2-3 gives the whole variable domain DGGITQSPKYLFRKEGQNVTLSCEQNLNHDAMYWYRQDPGQGLRLIYYSQIVNDFQKGDIAEGYSVSREKKESFPLTVTSAQKNPTAFYLCASTRTSLPTDTQYFGPGTRLTVL.

The chain joins TRBV5-8 to TRBJ1-5; TRBD1 aligns across 8 bases. The CDR3 runs to 16 residues. The V gene end was trimmed by 3 bases and the J gene end by 6 bases; junction bases not matched to a gene: 11. In germline, CDR1 is SGHTS, CDR2 YDEGEE. The CDR3 sequence is CASSSGQGIESQPQHF. CDR3 nucleotide sequence: TGTGCCAGCAGCTCCGGACAGGGAATCGAGAGTCAGCCCCAGCATTTT.